This T cell receptor beta chain came from a study of blood T cell repertoires in COVID-19. The CDR3 is 14 residues long. In germline, CDR1 is ENHRY, CDR2 SYGVKD. The J segment lost 0 bases and the V segment lost 11 bases, leaving 8 bases of the junction unmatched. How the authors handled the data: How many nucleated cells were present was estimated from reference gene primer amplification. Profiled with immunoSEQ multiplex PCR; TCRdb holds only in-frame clones, not every one. Clone size and V and J calls were adopted from that table, with D and trimming inferred from the DNA. Found here are roughly 100,000 clones, roughly nine tenths of them singletons; the top ten hold approximately 3.6%.

Input material: peripheral blood. The rearrangement joins TRBV10-3 to TRBJ1-1, with TRBD1 matching 8 bases. The origin of this receptor is a woman aged 55-70 years with acute or convalescent COVID-19. The CDR3 sequence: CAHGQGDMNTEAFF. CDR3 nucleotide sequence: TGTGCCCACGGACAGGGAGATATGAACACTGAAGCTTTCTTT.